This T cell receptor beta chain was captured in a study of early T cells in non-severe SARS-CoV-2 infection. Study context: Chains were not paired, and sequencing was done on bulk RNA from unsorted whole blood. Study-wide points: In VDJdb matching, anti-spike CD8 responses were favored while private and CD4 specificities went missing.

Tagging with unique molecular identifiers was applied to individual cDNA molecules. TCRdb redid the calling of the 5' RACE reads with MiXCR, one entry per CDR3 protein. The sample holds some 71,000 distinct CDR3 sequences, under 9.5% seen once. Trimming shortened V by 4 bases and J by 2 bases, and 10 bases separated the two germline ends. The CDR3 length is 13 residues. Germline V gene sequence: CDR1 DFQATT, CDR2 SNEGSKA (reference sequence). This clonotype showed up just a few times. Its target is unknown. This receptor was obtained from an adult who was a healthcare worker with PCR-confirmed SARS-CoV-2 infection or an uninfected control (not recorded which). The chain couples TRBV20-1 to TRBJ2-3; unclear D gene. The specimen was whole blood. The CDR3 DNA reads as TGCAGTGCTACCGCTGACTCCACAGATACGCAGTATTTT. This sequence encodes CSATADSTDTQYF.